This T cell receptor (beta chain) was identified during a study of response to subunit inactivated influenza vaccine. Overall study results and limits: Authors suggested each seasonal flu vaccination may recruit only limited numbers of new T cells.

TCRdb called the RT-PCR reads again in MiXCR, with one record for every CDR3 protein. The profile covers 700,000 to 900,000 distinct CDR3 sequences, with less than 25% appearing a single time and roughly 10% taken by the ten largest. Trimming shortened V by 2 bases and J by 3 bases, and 14 bases separated the two germline ends. CDR3 size: 15 residues. About this clonotype: Its target is unknown.

The TCR originated in a man aged 45-60 years who received an inactivated influenza vaccine. This specimen was PBMCs from blood, taken around 5 days after vaccination. The chain employs TRBV12-3 or TRBV12-4 and TRBJ2-7, with D possibly called TRBD1 or TRBD2 (7 bases each). CDR3 sequence: CASSLRSGGGYEQYF. As DNA, the CDR3 is TGTGCCAGCAGTTTAAGGTCAGGGGGGGGCTACGAGCAGTACTTC.